A single sample gave rise to the 22 T cell receptor beta chains below, sequenced in a study of glioma-infiltrating T cells. Amplification of TCR alpha and beta CDR3 regions from RNA used iRepertoire nested multiplex PCR. Via MiXCR, TCRdb re-called the multiplex PCR reads, giving one row per CDR3 protein. The sample lists 3,000 to 3,500 distinct CDR3 sequences, about 86% occurring once. What was sequenced was glioma tissue, nonneoplastic brain tissue, or PBMCs (not recorded which). Every receptor here comes from a human donor with low-grade glioma or glioblastoma, undergoing nonglioma brain surgery, or in good health (not recorded which).

To note about this clonotype: The library was prepared for alpha chains; this beta chain is a stray read, so its frequency means little. The genes are TRBV12-3 or TRBV12-4 and TRBJ2-7, with TRBD1 matching over 9 bases. Trimming cost V 5 bases and J 2 bases; bases outside gene matches: 4. The CDR3 spans 14 residues. The CDR3 DNA reads TGTGCCAGCAGTCCGGGACAGGGCGCCTACGAGCAGTACTTC. Its protein is CASSPGQGAYEQYF.

About this clonotype itself: This beta chain turned up in a library designed for alpha chains; as an off-target read, its abundance says little. V usage is TRBV20-1 and J usage is TRBJ1-1; D is uncertain. In germline, CDR1 is DFQATT, CDR2 SNEGSKA (reference sequence). V shed 6 bases and J shed 2 bases, with 16 bases lying between them. This CDR3 has 14 residues. The CDR3 sequence is CSAQKASSNTEAFF. The DNA for the CDR3 is TGCAGTGCCCAAAAGGCCAGCAGCAACACTGAAGCTTTCTTT.

On this clonotype itself: In a library made to pick up alpha chains, this beta chain is a stray read with a size that means little. The V and J genes are TRBV15 and TRBJ1-1; 9 nucleotides line up with TRBD1. V dropped 4 bases and J dropped 4; count of bases not matched to a gene: 4. The germline V gene encodes CDR1 LNHNV and CDR2 YYDKDF (reference sequence). There are 14 residues in the CDR3. The CDR3 DNA follows: TGTGCCACCAGCAAACAGGGGGCAGGCACTGAAGCTTTCTTT. This sequence encodes CATSKQGAGTEAFF.

As to this clonotype: Within a library made for alpha chains, this beta chain is off target, and its count is uninformative. J is TRBJ2-7 and V is TRBV6-2 or TRBV6-3; D gene ambiguous. The CDR3 runs 13 residues. Germline CDR1 is MNHEY and CDR2 is SVGEGT. Deletions cut 6 bases from V and 6 bases from J, with 15 bases between. The CDR3 bases are TGTGCCAGCAGCACCACCCGAAGTTCCGAGCAGTACTTC. This codes for CASSTTRSSEQYF.

With respect to this clonotype: This beta chain came through as a stray read in a library set up for alpha chains, and its size says little. The rearrangement links TRBV28 to TRBJ2-3; D uncertain. The germline gives CDR1 MDHEN, CDR2 SYDVKM. The CDR3 extends over 12 amino acids. V was pared by 4 bases and J by 3 bases, with 5 bases between. The CDR3 loop is CASSSVTDTQYF. In nucleotides, the CDR3 is TGTGCCAGCAGTTCGGTGACAGATACGCAGTATTTT.

Points on this clonotype: Being off target in a library aimed at alpha chains, this beta chain has a size of little meaning. The chain is built from TRBV7-2 and TRBJ2-1; TRBD2 matches at 14 bases. The CDR3 extends over 15 amino acids. V shed 4 bases, J shed 5 bases, and the junction held 1 base outside the gene matches. The germline V gene encodes CDR1 SGHTA and CDR2 FQGNSA. Here the CDR3 reads CASSWGLAGDNEQFF. The CDR3 DNA reads TGTGCCAGCAGCTGGGGACTAGCGGGGGACAATGAGCAGTTCTTC.

This clonotype was recorded once. Found in a library prepared for alpha chains, this beta chain is an off-target read, and its abundance has little meaning. V and J are TRBV20-1 and TRBJ2-5; 10 bases are a match to TRBD2. V dropped 0 bases and J dropped 5; count of bases not matched to a gene: 9. The CDR3 contains 16 residues. CDR1 and CDR2 (germline): DFQATT, SNEGSKA (reference sequence). In DNA, the CDR3 is TGCAGTGCTAGAGATCCCCGCCAGCGGGAGGGCGAGACCCAGTACTTC. Translation gives CSARDPRQREGETQYF.

Comment on this clonotype: The library was prepared for alpha chains; this beta chain is a stray read, so its frequency means little. The chain is built from TRBV28 and TRBJ2-2, with 7 positions matching TRBD1. Germline V gene sequence: CDR1 MDHEN, CDR2 SYDVKM. The CDR3 sequence is 15 residues long. V gave up 3 bases and J gave up 0 bases; unmatched junction bases: 1. The CDR3 protein is CASSFGTANTGELFF. The CDR3 region has the DNA TGTGCCAGCAGTTTTGGGACAGCGAACACCGGGGAGCTGTTTTTT. The whole variable domain, remainder taken from reference TRBV28 and TRBJ2-2, is DVKVTQSSRYLVKRTGEKVFLECVQDMDHENMFWYRQDPGLGLRLIYFSYDVKMKEKGDIPEGYSVSREKKERFSLILESASTNQTSMYLCASSFGTANTGELFFGEGSRLTVL.

The table lists this clonotype with a few counts. As an off-target read in a library built for alpha chains, this beta chain has a frequency of little significance. This chain uses TRBV28 with TRBJ2-7; 8 bases map to TRBD2. CDR3 length: 13 amino acids. From germline, CDR1 is MDHEN and CDR2 SYDVKM. Trimming removed 11 bases from V and 4 bases from J; junction bases left unmatched: 10. The DNA of the CDR3 is TGTGCCGGCTCCGTCGGGGGGGCTTACGAGCAGTACTTC. This translates into CAGSVGGAYEQYF.

This clonotype was seen a handful of times. A single base separates this from a much larger clone, so it may be a read error. In a library made to pick up alpha chains, this beta chain is a stray read with a size that means little. The chain joins TRBV4-1 to TRBJ1-2; D gene ambiguous. CDR1 and CDR2 from the germline V gene are MGHRA and YSYEKL. Trimming removed 0 bases at V and 0 bases at J, with 8 bases between. This CDR3 is built from 15 residues. The CDR3 loop reads CASSQESFPNYGYTF. The CDR3 bases are TGCGCCAGCAGCCAAGAGTCTTTCCCTAACTATGGCTACACCTTC.

Worth noting for this clonotype: The library was prepared for alpha chains; this beta chain is a stray read, so its frequency means little. CDR3 sequence reads: CATSETRNNEQFF. CDR3 nucleotide sequence: TGTGCCACCAGTGAAACAAGGAACAATGAGCAGTTCTTC. The chain employs TRBV24-1 and TRBJ2-1; D is ambiguous. Germline CDR1 is KGHDR and CDR2 is SFDVKD. CDR3 length: 13 residues. Trimming left V 4 bases short and J 5 bases short, with 8 bases between.

Of note for this clonotype: This beta chain is a stray sequence in a library constructed for alpha chains; its clone size is not meaningful. This rearrangement joins TRBV6-2 or TRBV6-3 to TRBJ1-1; D perhaps matches TRBD1 (5 bases). V lost 10 bases and J 6 bases, leaving 18 bases between the germline ends. Germline CDR1 reads MNHEY; CDR2 reads SVGEGT. The CDR3 runs to 13 residues. The CDR3 bases are TGTGCCATTTCGGACAATTTCGACTCTGAAGCTTTCTTT. Translation: CAISDNFDSEAFF.

Details on this clonotype: In a library made to pick up alpha chains, this beta chain is a stray read with a size that means little. V is TRBV20-1 and J is TRBJ2-5; no clear D gene. Germline V gives CDR1 DFQATT, CDR2 SNEGSKA (reference sequence). Trimming removed 2 bases at V and 2 bases at J, with 3 bases between. The length of the CDR3 is 11 residues. The CDR3 coding sequence is TGCAGTGCTAGACCACAAGAGACCCAGTACTTC. Protein: CSARPQETQYF.

In its sample, this clonotype was seen a few times. This beta chain is a stray read from a library made for alpha chains; its abundance is not meaningful. The V call is TRBV20-1, the J call TRBJ1-1; D ambiguous. CDR3 length: 13 residues. CDR1 DFQATT and CDR2 SNEGSKA come from the germline V gene (reference sequence). The V and J ends lost 5 bases and 2 bases respectively, with 12 bases between them. The CDR3 DNA follows: TGCAGTGCTTCGGGAGAGCTTAACACTGAAGCTTTCTTT. As protein: CSASGELNTEAFF.

This clonotype has a single count. The library was built for alpha chains, so this beta chain is an off-target read and its size means little. V and J are TRBV15 and TRBJ2-2; 10 nucleotides line up with TRBD1. The CDR3 has 16 amino acids. V shed 2 bases, J shed 6 bases, and the junction held 6 bases outside the gene matches. CDR1 LNHNV and CDR2 YYDKDF come from the germline V gene (reference sequence). CDR3 loop: CATSRTGTGDAGELFF. In DNA form, the CDR3 reads TGTGCCACCAGCAGAACCGGGACAGGGGACGCCGGGGAGCTGTTTTTT.

In regard to this clonotype: The size of this beta chain means little, since it is a stray read in a library made for alpha chains. The rearrangement uses TRBV20-1 and TRBJ2-7; D gene uncertain. Germline assignment: CDR1 DFQATT and CDR2 SNEGSKA (reference sequence). Trimming took 6 bases from V and 1 from J, leaving 16 bases between them. This CDR3 is 14 amino acids long. The CDR3 here is CSAAYSLMSYEQYF. The CDR3 DNA reads TGCAGTGCAGCCTATTCCCTGATGTCCTACGAGCAGTACTTC.

In the case of this clonotype: This beta chain is a stray sequence in a library constructed for alpha chains; its clone size is not meaningful. V and J are TRBV20-1 and TRBJ2-1; 10 nucleotides agree with TRBD2. Germline-derived CDR1 and CDR2 are DFQATT and SNEGSKA (reference sequence). The CDR3 contains 14 residues. The V and J ends lost 5 bases and 7 bases, in that order; junction bases with no gene match: 8. The CDR3 is CSAPASGSVNEQFF. CDR3 nucleotide sequence: TGCAGTGCTCCAGCTAGCGGGAGTGTGAATGAGCAGTTCTTC.

Points on this clonotype: Because this beta chain is a stray read in a library intended to capture alpha chains, its abundance should not be given much weight. This rearrangement joins TRBV5-4 to TRBJ2-1; D remains ambiguous. The length of the CDR3 is 12 residues. Looked up from germline, CDR1 is SGHNT and CDR2 is YYREEE (reference sequence). V was shortened by 2 bases and J by 6 bases, with 6 bases between the two germline ends. CDR3 DNA: TGTGCCAGCAGCTTCGTAGCCAATGAGCAGTTCTTC. Amino acid sequence: CASSFVANEQFF. The complete variable domain, with remaining parts taken from reference TRBV5-4 and TRBJ2-1, reads ETGVTQSPTHLIKTRGQQVTLRCSSQSGHNTVSWYQQALGQGPQFIFQYYREEENGRGNFPPRFSGLQFPNYSSELNVNALELDDSALYLCASSFVANEQFFGPGTRLTVL.

With respect to this clonotype: This beta chain is off target for a library built for alpha chains, so its abundance means little. For the CDR3, the DNA is TGTGCCAGCAGCCCCGCGGGACAGACTTACGAGCAGTACTTC. Amino acid sequence: CASSPAGQTYEQYF. V is TRBV2 and J is TRBJ2-7; D may be TRBD1 (7 bases). The CDR3 contains 14 residues. The V gene lost 6 bases and the J gene lost 4 bases, with 16 bases spanning the gap. Germline V gene lookup returns CDR1 SNHLY and CDR2 FYNNEI.

The table lists this clonotype with a count of one. This beta chain is an off-target read within a library intended for alpha chains, so its frequency means little. V usage is TRBV19 and J usage is TRBJ1-1, with a tentative D call TRBD1 (6 bases). This CDR3 spans 15 amino acids. V lost 1 base to trimming and J lost 1 base, with 10 bases between them. In germline, CDR1 is LNHDA, CDR2 SQIVND (reference sequence). CDR3 coding DNA: TGTGCCAGTAGTATAGGGGGGCAGGGGAACACTGAAGCTTTCTTT. Translation gives CASSIGGQGNTEAFF.

This clonotype appeared once. This beta chain represents an off-target read in a library built for alpha chains; its size is of limited meaning. The CDR3 DNA sequence: TGTGCCAGCAGCTTCGCGGGACTAGTCACAGATACGCAGTATTTT. Translated, it gives CASSFAGLVTDTQYF. This sequence joins TRBV11-2 and TRBJ2-3, with TRBD2 matching 8 bases. The CDR3 consists of 15 residues. J gave up 2 bases and V 3 bases, and 4 bases lay outside the gene matches. In germline, CDR1 is SGHAT, CDR2 FQNNGV.

As regards this clonotype: Within a library made for alpha chains, this beta chain is off target, and its count is uninformative. The chain couples TRBV28 to TRBJ2-3, with D perhaps matching TRBD1 or TRBD2 (7 bases each). CDR1 and CDR2 (germline): MDHEN, SYDVKM. The germline V and J ends were trimmed by 6 bases and 2 bases, with 21 bases remaining between them. This CDR3 contains 17 residues. The DNA for the CDR3 is TGTGCCAGCAGGACCTCTCAGGGGGGGGGCTACACAGATACGCAGTATTTT. Protein sequence: CASRTSQGGGYTDTQYF.